This T cell receptor beta chain was sequenced in a study of cytomegalovirus exposure and HLA in healthy donors. PCR used 60 Vbeta primers and 13 Jbeta primers. The repertoire was sequenced with immunoSEQ multiplex PCR; TCRdb's copy has only in-frame clones and lacks some. The data contain around 190,000 clones, roughly four fifths of them singletons. The CDR3 covers 15 residues. Regarding the study as a whole: Rare TCR sequences dominated, though some public TCRs recurred in many donors.

A note on this clone: Its antigen is currently unknown.

The sequenced sample consisted of PBMCs. The clonotype was recovered from a man aged 18 to 29 in good health and CMV-seronegative. This rearrangement joins TRBV21-1 to TRBJ1-2; the table's D gene call, TRBD1, was not cross checked with the DNA. TRBV21-1 is a pseudogene locus. DNA of the CDR3: TGTGCCAGCAGCACGAAGACAGGTTCCCTATATGGCTACACCTTC. As protein: CASSTKTGSLYGYTF.